This T cell receptor beta chain is drawn from a study of follicular helper T cells after annual influenza vaccination. Assay used: immunoSEQ multiplex PCR; TCRdb lists only in-frame clones, some missing. The sample lists 9,000 or so clones, over 80% occurring once. V dropped 6 bases and J dropped 5 bases, with 17 bases sitting between them. Germline CDR1 reads SGHTA; CDR2 reads FQGNSA. This CDR3 has 15 amino acids. Regarding time point: 2015-2016 season, pre-vaccination. This clonotype was sampled from an adult who received the influenza vaccine. Sequencing used CXCR5+ CD38- circulating T follicular helper cells from blood, obtained on the day of influenza vaccination. Subset meaning: circulating Tfh, non-naive CD4+CXCR5+PD-1+ (ICOS+CD38+ or ICOS-CD38-). The chain carries TRBV7-2 and TRBJ2-1; no clear D gene. As DNA, the CDR3 is TGTGCCAGCAGTTTGGCCCCGGGTACCCACAATGAGCAGTTCTTC. It is translated as CASSLAPGTHNEQFF.